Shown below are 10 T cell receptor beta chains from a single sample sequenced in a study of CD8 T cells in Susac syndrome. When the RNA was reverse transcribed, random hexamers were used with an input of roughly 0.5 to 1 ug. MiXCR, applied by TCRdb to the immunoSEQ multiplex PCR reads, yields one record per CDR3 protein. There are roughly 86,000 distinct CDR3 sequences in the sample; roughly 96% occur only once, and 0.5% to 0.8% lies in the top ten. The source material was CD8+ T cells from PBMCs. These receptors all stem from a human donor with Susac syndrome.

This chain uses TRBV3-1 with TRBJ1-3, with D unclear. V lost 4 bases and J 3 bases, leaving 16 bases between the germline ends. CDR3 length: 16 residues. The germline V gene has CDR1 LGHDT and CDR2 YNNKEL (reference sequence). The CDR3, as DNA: TGTGCCAGCAGCCTTCTGCACCCGTTGGGTGGAAACACCATATATTTT. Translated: CASSLLHPLGGNTIYF.

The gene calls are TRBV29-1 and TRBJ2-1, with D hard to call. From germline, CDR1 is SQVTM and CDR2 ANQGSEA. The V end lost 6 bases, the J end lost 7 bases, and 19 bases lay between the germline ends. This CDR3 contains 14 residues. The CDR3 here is CSVMGPGLPNEQFF. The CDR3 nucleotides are TGCAGCGTAATGGGTCCAGGTCTGCCAAATGAGCAGTTCTTC.

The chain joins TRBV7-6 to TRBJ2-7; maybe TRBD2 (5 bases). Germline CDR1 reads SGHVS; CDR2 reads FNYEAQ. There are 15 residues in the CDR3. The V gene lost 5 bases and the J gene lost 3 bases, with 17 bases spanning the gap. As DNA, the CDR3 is TGTGCCAGCAGCCCCGGACTCGGCGGGCTCTACGAGCAGTACTTC. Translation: CASSPGLGGLYEQYF.

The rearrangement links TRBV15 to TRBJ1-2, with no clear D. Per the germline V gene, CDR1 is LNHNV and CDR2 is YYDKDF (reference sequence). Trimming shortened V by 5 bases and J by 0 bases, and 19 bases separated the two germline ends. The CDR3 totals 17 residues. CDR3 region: CATSARILGVANYGYTF. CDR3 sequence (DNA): TGTGCCACCAGCGCAAGAATCCTCGGCGTAGCTAACTATGGCTACACCTTC.

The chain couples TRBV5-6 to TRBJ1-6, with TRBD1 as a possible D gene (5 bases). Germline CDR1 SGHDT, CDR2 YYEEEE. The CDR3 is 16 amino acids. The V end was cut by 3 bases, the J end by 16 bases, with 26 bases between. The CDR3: CASSSDLGLPGGSLHF. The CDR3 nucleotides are TGTGCCAGCAGCTCGGATTTGGGACTGCCGGGGGGGTCTCTCCACTTT.

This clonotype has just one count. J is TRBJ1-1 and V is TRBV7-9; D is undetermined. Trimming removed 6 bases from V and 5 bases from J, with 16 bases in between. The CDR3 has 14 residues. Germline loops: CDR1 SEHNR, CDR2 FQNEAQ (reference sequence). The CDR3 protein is CASRPPGSQTEAFF. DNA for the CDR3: TGTGCCAGCAGACCGCCGGGGTCGCAGACTGAAGCTTTCTTT.

The CDR3 nucleotides read TGTGCCAGCAGGGACAGGGAAAGCGGGGAGCTGTTTTTT. It encodes CASRDRESGELFF. The chain employs TRBV2 and TRBJ2-2, with 8 nucleotides matching TRBD1. Germline V CDR1 and CDR2: SNHLY, FYNNEI. V was clipped by 6 bases and J by 7 bases; unmatched bases: 4. The CDR3 is 13 residues long.

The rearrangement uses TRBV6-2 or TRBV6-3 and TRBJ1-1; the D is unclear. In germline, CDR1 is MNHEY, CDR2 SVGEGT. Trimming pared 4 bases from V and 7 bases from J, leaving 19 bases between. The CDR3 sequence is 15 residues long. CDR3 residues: CASSSFPDWTYEAFF. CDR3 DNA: TGTGCCAGCAGTTCTTTTCCTGATTGGACCTATGAAGCTTTCTTT.

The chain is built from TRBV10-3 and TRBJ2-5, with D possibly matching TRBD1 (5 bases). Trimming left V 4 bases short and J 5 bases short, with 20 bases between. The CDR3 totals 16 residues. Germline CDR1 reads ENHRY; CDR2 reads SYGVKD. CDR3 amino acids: CAISVQLSGKGETQYF. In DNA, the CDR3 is TGTGCCATCAGTGTACAGCTTTCCGGAAAGGGGGAGACCCAGTACTTC.

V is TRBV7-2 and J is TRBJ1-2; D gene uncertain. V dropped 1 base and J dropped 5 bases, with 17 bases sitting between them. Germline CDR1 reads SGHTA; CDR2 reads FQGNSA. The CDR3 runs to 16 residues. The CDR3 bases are TGTGCCAGCAGCTTAGTACCAGACAATCCAGTATATGGCTACACCTTC. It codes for CASSLVPDNPVYGYTF. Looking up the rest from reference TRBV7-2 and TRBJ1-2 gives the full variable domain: GAGVSQSPSNKVTEKGKDVELRCDPISGHTALYWYRQSLGQGLEFLIYFQGNSAPDKSGLPSDRFSAERTGGSVSTLTIQRTQQEDSAVYLCASSLVPDNPVYGYTFGSGTRLTVV.